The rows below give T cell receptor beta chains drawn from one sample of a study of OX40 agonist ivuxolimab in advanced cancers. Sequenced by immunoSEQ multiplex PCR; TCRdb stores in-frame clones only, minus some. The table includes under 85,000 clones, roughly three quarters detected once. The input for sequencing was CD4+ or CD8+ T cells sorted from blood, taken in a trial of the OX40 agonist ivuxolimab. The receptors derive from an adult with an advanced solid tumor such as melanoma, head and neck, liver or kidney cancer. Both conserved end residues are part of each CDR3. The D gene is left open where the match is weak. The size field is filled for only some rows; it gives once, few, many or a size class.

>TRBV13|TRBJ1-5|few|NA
CASSLGRGDGQPQHF
TGTGCCAGCAGCTTAGGCCGAGGGGACGGCCAGCCCCAGCATTTT
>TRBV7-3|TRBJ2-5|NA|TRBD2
CASSAGGRGETQYF
TGTGCCAGCAGCGCGGGGGGGCGCGGGGAGACCCAGTACTTC
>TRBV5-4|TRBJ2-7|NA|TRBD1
CASSTDRGGQYF
TGTGCCAGCAGCACGGACAGGGGTGGGCAGTACTTC
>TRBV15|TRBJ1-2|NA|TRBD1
CATSRDPSGGYGYTF
TGTGCCACCAGCAGAGACCCCTCAGGGGGCTATGGCTACACCTTC
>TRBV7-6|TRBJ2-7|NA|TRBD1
CASSSTGGSSYEQYF
TGTGCCAGCAGCTCCACAGGGGGGTCCTCCTACGAGCAGTACTTC
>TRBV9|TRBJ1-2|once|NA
CASSVVQGSYGYTF
TGTGCCAGCAGCGTAGTACAAGGTTCCTATGGCTACACCTTC
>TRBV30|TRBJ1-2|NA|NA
CACPQPGPTRYGYTF
TGTGCCTGCCCCCAACCCGGCCCCACCCGGTATGGCTACACCTTC
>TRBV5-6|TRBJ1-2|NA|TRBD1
CASSLARDRGRLDYGYTF
TGTGCCAGCAGCTTGGCGCGGGACAGGGGGCGTTTGGACTATGGCTACACCTTC
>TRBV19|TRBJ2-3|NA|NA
CASSINDASTTDTQYF
TGTGCCAGTAGTATTAACGATGCTAGCACCACAGATACGCAGTATTTT
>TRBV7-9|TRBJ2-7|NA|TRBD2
CASSFPSGRARGEQYF
TGTGCCAGCAGCTTTCCTAGCGGGAGGGCCCGGGGAGAGCAGTACTTC
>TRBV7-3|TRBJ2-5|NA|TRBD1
CASSRDPGTGRETQYF
TGTGCCAGCAGCAGGGACCCCGGGACAGGGAGAGAGACCCAGTACTTC
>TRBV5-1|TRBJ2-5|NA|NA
CASSPLGVETQYF
TGCGCCAGCAGCCCCCTAGGGGTAGAGACCCAGTACTTC
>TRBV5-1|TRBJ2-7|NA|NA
CASSDGTPYEQYF
TGCGCCAGCAGCGACGGGACTCCCTACGAGCAGTACTTC
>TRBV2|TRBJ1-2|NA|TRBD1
CASSDLSGTAYGYTF
TGTGCCAGCAGTGACCTTTCCGGGACAGCCTATGGCTACACCTTC
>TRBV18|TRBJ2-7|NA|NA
CASSTNNGDYEQYF
TGTGCCAGCTCAACCAATAACGGCGATTACGAGCAGTACTTC
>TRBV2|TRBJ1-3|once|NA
CASSEWAGFGLGNTIYF
TGTGCCAGCAGTGAATGGGCAGGCTTCGGGCTCGGAAACACCATATATTTT
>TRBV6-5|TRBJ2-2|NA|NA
CASSYGPTQNTGELFF
TGTGCCAGCAGTTACGGCCCTACCCAGAACACCGGGGAGCTGTTTTTT
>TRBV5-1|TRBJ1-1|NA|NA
CASSFTGQNTEAFF
TGCGCCAGCAGCTTTACGGGACAGAACACTGAAGCTTTCTTT
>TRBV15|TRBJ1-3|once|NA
CATTSYNKGIGGNTIYF
TGTGCCACCACCTCATATAATAAGGGGATCGGTGGAAACACCATATATTTT
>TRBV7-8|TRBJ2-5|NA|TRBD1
CASSPEPGQGSAVQTQYF
TGTGCCAGCAGCCCCGAACCCGGACAGGGCTCGGCTGTGCAGACCCAGTACTTC
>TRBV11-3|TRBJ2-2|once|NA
CASSLGNFNTGELFF
TGTGCCAGCAGCTTAGGGAATTTTAACACCGGGGAGCTGTTTTTT
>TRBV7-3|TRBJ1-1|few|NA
CASSLNREMNTEAFF
TGTGCCAGCAGCTTAAACAGAGAGATGAACACTGAAGCTTTCTTT
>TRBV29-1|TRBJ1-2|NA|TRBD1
CSVEGEAGQGAGNGYTF
TGCAGCGTTGAAGGGGAAGCGGGACAGGGGGCGGGAAATGGCTACACCTTC
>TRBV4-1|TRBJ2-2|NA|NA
CASSHGPSANTGELFF
TGCGCCAGCAGCCATGGGCCTAGCGCGAACACCGGGGAGCTGTTTTTT
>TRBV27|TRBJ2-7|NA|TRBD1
CASSAFTGAEQYF
TGTGCCAGCAGTGCATTCACAGGGGCTGAGCAGTACTTC
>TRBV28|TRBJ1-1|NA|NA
CASSLPHGVTEAFF
TGTGCCAGCAGTTTACCCCACGGGGTCACTGAAGCTTTCTTT
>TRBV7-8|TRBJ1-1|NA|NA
CASSLVPENTEAFF
TGTGCCAGCAGCTTAGTCCCGGAAAACACTGAAGCTTTCTTT